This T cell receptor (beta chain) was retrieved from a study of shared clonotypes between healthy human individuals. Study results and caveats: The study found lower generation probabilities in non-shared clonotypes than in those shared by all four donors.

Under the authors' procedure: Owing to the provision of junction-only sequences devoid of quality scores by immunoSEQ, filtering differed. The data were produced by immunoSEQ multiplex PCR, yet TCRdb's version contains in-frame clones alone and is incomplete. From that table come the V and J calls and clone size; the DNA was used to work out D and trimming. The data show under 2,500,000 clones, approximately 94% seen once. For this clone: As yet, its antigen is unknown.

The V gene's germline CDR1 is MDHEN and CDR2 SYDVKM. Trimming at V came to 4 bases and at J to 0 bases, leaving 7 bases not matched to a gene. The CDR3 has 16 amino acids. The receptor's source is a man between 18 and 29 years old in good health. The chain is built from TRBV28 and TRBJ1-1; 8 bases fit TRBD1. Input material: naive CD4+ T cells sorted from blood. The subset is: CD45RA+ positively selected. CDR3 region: CASSSADREVNTEAFF. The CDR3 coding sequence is TGTGCCAGCAGTTCAGCGGACAGGGAAGTGAACACTGAAGCTTTCTTT.